Listed below are T cell receptor beta chains from one sample, sequenced in a study of blood T cell repertoires in COVID-19. Sequencing was performed with immunoSEQ multiplex PCR; in TCRdb, only in-frame clones are kept and a portion is missing. Of 100,000 or so clones in the sample, about 90% are singletons; the top ten hold 6.5% to 8%. The material sequenced was peripheral blood. The receptor set was obtained from a man between 25 and 39 years old in a cohort sampled during active COVID-19. Both conserved end residues are part of each CDR3. Fields, in order: V gene, J gene, D gene, clone size, CDR3 protein, CDR3 DNA. D genes are given only for firm matches. Only part of the rows carry a size: once, few, many, or a class if the clone is expanded.

>TRBV4-3|TRBJ1-2|-|-
CASSQEWNSISGGYTF
TGCGCCAGCAGCCAAGAATGGAACAGTATATCTGGCGGCTACACCTTC
>TRBV9|TRBJ2-7|-|few
CASSVEGGVTEGFYEQYF
TGTGCCAGCAGCGTAGAGGGGGGGGTCACAGAGGGCTTCTACGAGCAGTACTTC
>TRBV7-3|TRBJ2-1|-|-
CASSLRSAGEQFF
TGTGCCAGCAGCTTAAGGTCTGCGGGGGAGCAGTTCTTC
>TRBV6-5|TRBJ1-6|TRBD1|few
CASTRQGVNNSPLHF
TGTGCCAGCACCCGACAGGGCGTAAATAATTCACCCCTCCACTTT
>TRBV18|TRBJ1-2|-|-
CASSPVSRASYGYTF
TGTGCCAGCTCACCGGTCTCCAGGGCTAGCTATGGCTACACCTTC
>TRBV27|TRBJ2-1|-|-
CASSLALRGSYNEQFF
TGTGCCAGCAGTTTGGCATTACGGGGCTCCTACAATGAGCAGTTCTTC
>TRBV5-1|TRBJ2-3|-|once
CASSLGVESSTDTQYF
TGCGCCAGCAGCTTGGGAGTTGAATCTAGCACAGATACGCAGTATTTT
>TRBV5-4|TRBJ2-5|-|once
CASSLDPLKETQYF
TGTGCCAGCAGCTTGGACCCCCTAAAAGAGACCCAGTACTTC
>TRBV7-2|TRBJ2-7|-|-
CASSLMWGDEQYF
TGTGCCAGCAGCTTAATGTGGGGGGACGAGCAGTACTTC
>TRBV28|TRBJ2-5|-|-
CASSLDLRQGETQYF
TGTGCCAGCAGTTTGGACTTGCGTCAGGGGGAGACCCAGTACTTC
>TRBV7-9|TRBJ1-1|-|-
CASSLGQLNTEAFF
TGTGCCAGCAGCTTAGGACAGTTGAACACTGAAGCTTTCTTT
>TRBV7-2|TRBJ1-2|-|-
CASSEQGMVYGYTF
TGTGCCAGCAGCGAACAGGGTATGGTCTATGGCTACACCTTC
>TRBV30|TRBJ1-1|-|-
CAWSPKDRNTEAFF
TGTGCCTGGAGCCCCAAGGACAGGAACACTGAAGCTTTCTTT
>TRBV5-5|TRBJ2-4|TRBD1|-
CASSLGGGLNIQYF
TGTGCCAGCAGCTTGGGAGGGGGCCTCAACATTCAGTACTTC
>TRBV5-5|TRBJ1-6|-|-
CASSLTGTANSPLHF
TGTGCCAGCAGCCTCACCGGGACTGCGAATTCACCCCTCCACTTT
>TRBV6-6|TRBJ2-3|-|-
CASVISGTDTQYF
TGTGCCAGCGTGATTAGCGGAACAGATACGCAGTATTTT
>TRBV10-2|TRBJ1-2|TRBD1|-
CASTQSSDRGTGGYTF
TGCGCCAGTACCCAGTCCTCCGACAGGGGGACGGGCGGCTACACCTTC
>TRBV6-7|TRBJ2-7|TRBD1|-
CASSCLVGQGCYEQYF
TGTGCCAGCAGTTGTTTGGTAGGACAGGGGTGCTACGAGCAGTACTTC
>TRBV18|TRBJ1-4|-|-
CASSLQGGPNEKLFF
TGTGCCAGCTCACTCCAGGGAGGACCCAATGAAAAACTGTTTTTT
>TRBV30|TRBJ1-2|-|-
CAWSPYRASFDGYTF
TGTGCCTGGAGTCCCTACAGGGCTTCCTTCGATGGCTACACCTTC
>TRBV7-2|TRBJ2-5|TRBD2|-
CASSFTSGGARETQYF
TGTGCCAGCAGCTTCACTAGCGGGGGGGCCAGGGAGACCCAGTACTTC
>TRBV28|TRBJ1-5|TRBD1|-
CASSSNRGPNQPQHF
TGTGCCAGCAGTTCAAACAGGGGGCCCAATCAGCCCCAGCATTTT
>TRBV5-1|TRBJ2-7|-|-
CASSLNRDRDYEQYF
TGCGCCAGCAGCTTAAACAGGGATCGGGACTACGAGCAGTACTTC
>TRBV5-5|TRBJ1-5|-|-
CASRKVGPQPQHF
TGTGCCAGCAGAAAAGTGGGGCCTCAGCCCCAGCATTTT
>TRBV2|TRBJ2-2|TRBD2|-
CASSPQPSGGNAGELFF
TGTGCCAGCAGTCCGCAACCTAGCGGGGGAAACGCCGGGGAGCTGTTTTTT
>TRBV11-2|TRBJ2-3|TRBD1|-
CASSPRQGWSDTQYF
TGTGCCAGCAGCCCCAGACAGGGGTGGTCAGATACGCAGTATTTT
>TRBV7-2|TRBJ2-1|-|-
CASSFIGGGGYNEQFF
TGTGCCAGCAGCTTTATCGGGGGAGGTGGCTACAATGAGCAGTTCTTC
>TRBV4-1|TRBJ2-7|-|-
CASSQGAPYEQYF
TGCGCCAGCAGCCAGGGCGCGCCCTACGAGCAGTACTTC
>TRBV18|TRBJ2-2|-|-
CASSRQLENTGELFF
TGTGCCAGCTCTCGACAGTTGGAGAACACCGGGGAGCTGTTTTTT
>TRBV10-3|TRBJ2-7|TRBD1|-
CAAQGAPYEQYF
TGTGCCGCACAGGGGGCCCCCTACGAGCAGTACTTC
>TRBV27|TRBJ2-3|-|-
CASSLDRLAAKDTQYF
TGTGCCAGCAGTTTAGATCGTTTGGCAGCGAAAGATACGCAGTATTTT
>TRBV2|TRBJ2-7|TRBD1|few
CARDAGQGTYEQYF
TGTGCCAGAGACGCGGGACAGGGGACCTACGAGCAGTACTTC
>TRBV30|TRBJ2-7|TRBD2|once
CAWSAGGYEQYF
TGTGCCTGGAGTGCGGGGGGCTACGAGCAGTACTTC
>TRBV10-3|TRBJ2-2|TRBD2|-
CAITAGGNTGELFF
TGTGCCATCACGGCGGGGGGGAACACCGGGGAGCTGTTTTTT
>TRBV19|TRBJ1-6|-|few
CASSISLSPLHF
TGTGCCAGTAGTATCTCACTGTCACCCCTCCACTTT
>TRBV6-5|TRBJ2-7|-|-
CASRTGPINYEQYF
TGTGCCAGCAGAACAGGCCCTATTAATTACGAGCAGTACTTC
>TRBV2|TRBJ1-5|-|once
CASIPGNSNQPQHF
TGTGCCAGCATCCCGGGGAATAGCAATCAGCCCCAGCATTTT
>TRBV7-9|TRBJ2-3|-|-
CASSPSTGKRTDTQYF
TGTGCCAGCAGCCCTAGTACTGGAAAACGCACAGATACGCAGTATTTT
>TRBV5-6|TRBJ2-1|TRBD2|-
CASSFGLAPSRNEQFF
TGTGCCAGCAGCTTCGGACTAGCGCCCTCGCGGAATGAGCAGTTCTTC
>TRBV6-5|TRBJ1-4|TRBD1|-
CASRGTGMYEKLFF
TGTGCCAGCAGGGGGACAGGGATGTATGAAAAACTGTTTTTT
>TRBV7-3|TRBJ1-2|-|-
CASSPGVGVLGGYTF
TGTGCCAGCAGCCCAGGGGTCGGAGTCCTGGGTGGCTACACCTTC
>TRBV19|TRBJ1-5|-|-
CASSPSQNSNQPQHF
TGTGCCAGTAGTCCTTCACAGAATAGCAATCAGCCCCAGCATTTT
>TRBV10-3|TRBJ1-6|-|-
CAISGYQGLRSPLHF
TGTGCCATCAGTGGGTACCAGGGGCTTCGGTCACCCCTCCACTTT
>TRBV4-2|TRBJ2-1|TRBD2|-
CASSQKGGGLAGHNEQFF
TGTGCCAGCAGCCAAAAGGGGGGCGGGCTAGCGGGGCACAATGAGCAGTTCTTC
>TRBV6-5|TRBJ2-7|TRBD1|-
CASRTGDHYEQYF
TGTGCCAGCAGGACAGGGGACCACTACGAGCAGTACTTC